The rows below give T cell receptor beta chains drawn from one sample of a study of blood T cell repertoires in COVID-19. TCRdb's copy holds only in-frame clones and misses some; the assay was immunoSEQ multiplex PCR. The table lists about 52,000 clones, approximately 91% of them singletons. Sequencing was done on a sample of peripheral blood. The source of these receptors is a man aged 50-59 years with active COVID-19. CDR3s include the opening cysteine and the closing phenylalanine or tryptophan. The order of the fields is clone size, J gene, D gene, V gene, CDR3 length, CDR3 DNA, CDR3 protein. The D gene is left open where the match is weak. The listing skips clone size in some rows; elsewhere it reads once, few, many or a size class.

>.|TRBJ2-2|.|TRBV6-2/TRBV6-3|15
TGTGCCAGCAGCCGGCCAGGGGCGCGAACCGGGGAGCTGTTTTTT
CASSRPGARTGELFF
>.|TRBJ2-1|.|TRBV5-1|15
TGCGCCAGCAGCTTGTCGCTACGGGGTAGCGATGAGCAGTTCTTC
CASSLSLRGSDEQFF
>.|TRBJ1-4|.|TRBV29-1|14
TGCAGCGTTGAAGTCATGGGGCGGAGTGAAAAACTGTTTTTT
CSVEVMGRSEKLFF
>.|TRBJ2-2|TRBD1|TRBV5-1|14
TGCGCCAGCAGCTGGGACAGGGGGCACGGGGAGCTGTTTTTT
CASSWDRGHGELFF
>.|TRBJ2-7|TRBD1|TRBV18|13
TGTGCCAGCTCATTGGACAGGGCCTACGAGCAGTACTTC
CASSLDRAYEQYF
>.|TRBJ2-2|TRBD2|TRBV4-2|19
TGTGCCAGCAGCCAGCGGACTAGCGGGCCTACCTGGAACACCGGGGAGCTGTTTTTT
CASSQRTSGPTWNTGELFF
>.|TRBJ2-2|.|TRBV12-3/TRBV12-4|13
TGTGCCAGCAGATTAGGCGTGATCGGGGAGCTGTTTTTT
CASRLGVIGELFF
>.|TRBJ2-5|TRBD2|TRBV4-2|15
TGTGCCAGCAGCCCGGGGACTAGCGGCCAAGAGACCCAGTACTTC
CASSPGTSGQETQYF
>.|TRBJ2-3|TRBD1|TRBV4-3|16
TGCGCCAGCAGCCAGGGTGACAGGGGAAGCACAGATACGCAGTATTTT
CASSQGDRGSTDTQYF
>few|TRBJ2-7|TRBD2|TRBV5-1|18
TGCGCCAGCAGCTTGGCCGCGGTACTAGCGGGAGTCTCCTACGAGCAGTACTTC
CASSLAAVLAGVSYEQYF
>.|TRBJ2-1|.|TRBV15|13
TGTGCCACCAGCAGAGATCAGGTTTATGAGCAGTTCTTC
CATSRDQVYEQFF
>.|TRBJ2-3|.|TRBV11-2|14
TGTGCCAGCAGCTTGGGGACAATCACAGATACGCAGTATTTT
CASSLGTITDTQYF
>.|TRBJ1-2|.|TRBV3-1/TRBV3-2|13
TGTGCCAGCAGCCCGGACTTTAACTATGGCTACACCTTC
CASSPDFNYGYTF
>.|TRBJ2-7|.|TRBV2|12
TGTGCCAGCGGCGGACAAGCCTACGAGCAGTACTTC
CASGGQAYEQYF
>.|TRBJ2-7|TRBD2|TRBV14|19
TGTGCCAGCAGCCCTACGTTTAGACTAGCGGGGGGCCTCTCCTACGAGCAGTACTTC
CASSPTFRLAGGLSYEQYF
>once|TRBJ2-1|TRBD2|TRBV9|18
TGTGCCAGCAGCTGGGGACCGATGCGGGAGGGCCCATACAATGAGCAGTTCTTC
CASSWGPMREGPYNEQFF
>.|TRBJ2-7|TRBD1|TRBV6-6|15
TGTGCCAGCAGTTACTCGCGGGGACAGGCCTACGAGCAGTACTTC
CASSYSRGQAYEQYF
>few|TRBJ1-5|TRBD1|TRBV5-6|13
TGTGCCAGCAGCCTATACCGACAGGGGGGTATGCATTTT
CASSLYRQGGMHF
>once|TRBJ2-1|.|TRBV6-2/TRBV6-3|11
TGTGCCAGCAGTCTACTGGGCGAGCAGTTCTTC
CASSLLGEQFF
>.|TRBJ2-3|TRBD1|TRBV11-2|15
TGTGCCAGCAGCGACACAGGGGTTTGGGCAGATACGCAGTATTTT
CASSDTGVWADTQYF
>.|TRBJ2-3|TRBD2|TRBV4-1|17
TGCGCCAGCAGCCGGACTTGGACTAGCGGGAGCACAGATACGCAGTATTTT
CASSRTWTSGSTDTQYF
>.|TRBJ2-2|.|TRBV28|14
TGTGCCATCCGGGAAGCGGCGGGGACCGGGGAGCTGTTTTTT
CAIREAAGTGELFF
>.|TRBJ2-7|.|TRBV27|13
TGTGCCAGCAGTCCCACTTGGAGCGACGAGCAGTACTTC
CASSPTWSDEQYF
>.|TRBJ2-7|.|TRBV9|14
TGTGCCAGCAGCGTAGGTGGCAGTTCCTACGAGCAGTACTTC
CASSVGGSSYEQYF